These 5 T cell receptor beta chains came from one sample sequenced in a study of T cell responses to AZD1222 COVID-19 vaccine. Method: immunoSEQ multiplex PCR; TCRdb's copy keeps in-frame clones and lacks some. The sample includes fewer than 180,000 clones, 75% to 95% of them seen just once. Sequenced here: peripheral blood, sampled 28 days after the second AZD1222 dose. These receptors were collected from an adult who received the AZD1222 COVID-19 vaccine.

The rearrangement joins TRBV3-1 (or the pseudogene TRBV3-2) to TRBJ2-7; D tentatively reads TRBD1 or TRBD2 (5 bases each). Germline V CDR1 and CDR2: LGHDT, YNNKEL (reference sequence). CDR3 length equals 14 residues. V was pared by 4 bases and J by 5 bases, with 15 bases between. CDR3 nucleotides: TGTGCCAGCAGCCCAATTGGGGGTCGAAACGAGCAGTACTTC. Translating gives CASSPIGGRNEQYF.

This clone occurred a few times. The CDR3 coding sequence is TGCGCCAGCAGCTTCGGGGACAGGGTGAACGAGCAGTACTTC. Its protein is CASSFGDRVNEQYF. This sequence joins TRBV5-1 and TRBJ2-7; TRBD1 matches 9 bases. The germline gives CDR1 SGHRS, CDR2 YFSETQ. The CDR3 is 14 amino acids. V shed 2 bases, J shed 5 bases, and the junction held 5 bases outside the gene matches. The full variable domain, in which reference TRBV5-1 and TRBJ2-7 provide the parts outside the CDR3, is KAGVTQTPRYLIKTRGQQVTLSCSPISGHRSVSWYQQTPGQGLQFLFEYFSETQRNKGNFPGRFSGRQFSNSRSEMNVSTLELGDSALYLCASSFGDRVNEQYFGPGTRLTVT.

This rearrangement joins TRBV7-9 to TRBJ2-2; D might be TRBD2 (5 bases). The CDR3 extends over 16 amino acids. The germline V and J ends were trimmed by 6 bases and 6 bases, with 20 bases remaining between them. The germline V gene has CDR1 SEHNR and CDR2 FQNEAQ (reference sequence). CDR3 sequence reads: CASSTIREGGSGELFF. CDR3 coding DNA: TGTGCCAGCAGTACAATACGAGAGGGTGGCTCCGGGGAGCTGTTTTTT.

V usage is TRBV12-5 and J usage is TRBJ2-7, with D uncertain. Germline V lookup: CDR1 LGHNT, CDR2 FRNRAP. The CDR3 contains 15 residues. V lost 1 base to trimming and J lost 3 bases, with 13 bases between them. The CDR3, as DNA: TGTGCTAGTGGTTTGGCTGTGGGTCCCTACTACGAGCAGTACTTC. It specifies CASGLAVGPYYEQYF.

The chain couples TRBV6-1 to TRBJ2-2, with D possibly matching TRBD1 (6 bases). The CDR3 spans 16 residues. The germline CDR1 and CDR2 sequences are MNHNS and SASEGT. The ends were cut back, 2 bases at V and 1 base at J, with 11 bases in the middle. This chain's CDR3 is CASSEIPGQNTGELFF. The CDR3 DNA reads TGTGCCAGCAGTGAAATCCCGGGACAGAACACCGGGGAGCTGTTTTTT.